This T cell receptor (beta chain) is drawn from a study of T cells in localized non-small cell lung cancer. This clone was recorded once. Its target is unknown. This CDR3 spans 14 amino acids. The germline V gene has CDR1 LNHDA and CDR2 SQIVND (reference sequence). Unmatched junction bases numbered 6, after V lost 4 bases and J lost 9 bases. General study findings and limits: Turning up in adjacent lung were a median about 61 of the top 100 tumor clones. Exceeding tumor, uninvolved adjacent lung had the highest T cell clonality.

Generated by immunoSEQ multiplex PCR, the TCRdb table keeps only in-frame clones and is missing some. The repertoire includes tens of thousands of clones, roughly 90% of them detected once, and under 7.5% sits in the top ten. The chain uses TRBV19 and TRBJ1-5; 10 bases are a match to TRBD1. Specimen: peripheral blood, collected before any cancer treatment. The sequence derives from a male donor at least 60 years old with stage I squamous cell lung carcinoma. CDR3 residues: CASSRRDRGSPQHF. The CDR3 nucleotides read TGTGCCAGTAGTAGACGGGACAGGGGATCGCCCCAGCATTTT.